Each of the 23 T cell receptor beta chains below was sequenced from the same sample in a study of shared clonotypes between healthy human individuals (dated by TCRdb to about 2020). The library came from the immunoSEQ multiplex PCR assay. TCRdb's version of the immuneACCESS table is confined to in-frame rearrangements and falls short of the full clone set. An unresolved V gene accounts for under half of the shortfall where checked; the remainder is of unknown origin. The sample table records roughly 810,000 clones; about 96% of these occur just once. The top ten hold under 0.25% of the sample. CD8 naive samples were CD45RO-negative cells positively selected for CCR7, giving a CD45RA+CCR7+ population that excluded TemRA cells. The sequencing input was naive CD8+ T cells sorted from blood. Explained via the paper, the cell subset or site label denotes: CD45RA+CCR7+. Receptors were obtained from a young man in good health.

The chain combines TRBV25-1 with TRBJ1-2; 10 nucleotides match TRBD1. The CDR3 sequence is 17 residues long. The junction had 12 bases not matched to a gene; V was cut back by 0 bases and J by 8 bases. Germline CDR1 and CDR2: MGHDK and SYGVNS. Here the CDR3 DNA reads TGTGCCAGCAGTGAATATCTTTCGGGGACAGGGGATCGAGGCTACACCTTC. This sequence encodes CASSEYLSGTGDRGYTF.

The V gene is TRBV6-4, the J gene TRBJ2-1, with D perhaps being TRBD1 or TRBD2 (5 bases each). V gave up 0 bases and J gave up 6 bases, with 6 bases separating them. This CDR3 has 13 amino acids. The V gene's germline CDR1 is MRHNA and CDR2 SNTAGT. The CDR3 nucleotides are TGTGCCAGCAGTGACTCTGGGGGCAATGAGCAGTTCTTC. Protein: CASSDSGGNEQFF.

The chain has TRBV27 and TRBJ2-1, with 9 bases fitting TRBD2. Germline lookup yields CDR1 MNHEY and CDR2 SMNVEV (reference sequence). The length of the CDR3 is 16 residues. After removal of 3 bases from V and 7 bases from J, the junction contained 10 bases not matched to a gene. The CDR3 loop reads CASSFFPSGVQNEQFF. The DNA for the CDR3 is TGTGCCAGCAGTTTTTTCCCTAGCGGGGTTCAAAATGAGCAGTTCTTC.

V and J are TRBV4-1 and TRBJ1-1; perhaps TRBD1 as D (6 bases). With 2 bases removed from V and 4 bases from J, the gap between germline ends came to 17 bases. This CDR3 is 16 amino acids long. Germline CDR1 is MGHRA and CDR2 is YSYEKL. CDR3 protein: CASSQMGRGGVTEAFF. Written as DNA, the CDR3 is TGCGCCAGCAGCCAAATGGGCAGGGGAGGGGTCACTGAAGCTTTCTTT.

This clone was detected only once. V usage is TRBV27 and J usage is TRBJ2-7; D is possibly TRBD1 or TRBD2 (6 bases each). V lost 5 bases to trimming and J lost 3 bases, with 20 bases between them. The CDR3 is 16 amino acids. Germline V gene lookup returns CDR1 MNHEY and CDR2 SMNVEV (reference sequence). The CDR3 bases are TGTGCCAGCAGTACCCGGGGGCGGAGGCAGGACTACGAGCAGTACTTC. Translation: CASSTRGRRQDYEQYF.

The chain is built from TRBV27 and TRBJ2-7; perhaps TRBD2 as D (6 bases). V lost 3 bases, J lost 5 bases, and 11 bases lay in between. This CDR3 comprises 13 residues. The V gene's germline CDR1 is MNHEY and CDR2 SMNVEV (reference sequence). The CDR3 DNA reads TGTGCCAGCAGTTTTGCCGGGGGAAACGAGCAGTACTTC. As protein: CASSFAGGNEQYF.

This sequence joins TRBV9 and TRBJ2-1; TRBD2 aligns across 7 bases. CDR1 and CDR2 (germline): SGDLS, YYNGEE. This CDR3 is built from 17 residues. With 4 bases clipped from V and 8 bases from J, the junction kept 18 bases outside the gene matches. CDR3 sequence reads: CASSSRYGEGRVDEQFF. The CDR3 DNA reads TGTGCCAGCAGCTCTAGATATGGGGAGGGCCGAGTGGATGAGCAGTTCTTC.

The gene calls are TRBV4-1 and TRBJ2-7; perhaps TRBD1 as D (6 bases). This CDR3 contains 15 residues. Germline loops: CDR1 MGHRA, CDR2 YSYEKL. Trimming cost V 0 bases and J 4 bases, with 13 bases left between them. The CDR3 reads CASSQEVTGWYEQYF. CDR3 coding DNA: TGCGCCAGCAGCCAAGAAGTTACAGGGTGGTACGAGCAGTACTTC.

The genes are TRBV7-8 and TRBJ1-4; D possibly corresponds to TRBD1 (5 bases). This CDR3 is 14 amino acids long. The V end lost 1 base, the J end lost 7 bases, and 10 bases lay between the germline ends. Germline values: CDR1 SGHVS, CDR2 FQNEAQ. CDR3 nucleotide sequence: TGTGCCAGCAGCTTAGGGGGGGGAGGTGAAAAACTGTTTTTT. Amino acid sequence: CASSLGGGGEKLFF. Using reference TRBV7-8 and TRBJ1-4 for the parts outside the CDR3, the full variable domain is GAGVSQSPRYKVAKRGQDVALRCDPISGHVSLFWYQQALGQGPEFLTYFQNEAQLDKSGLPSDRFFAERPEGSVSTLKIQRTQQEDSAVYLCASSLGGGGEKLFFGSGTQLSVL.

This clone was found once. In DNA, the CDR3 is TGTGCCAGTAGTCCACAATACTTTAGCGAACGCGGATTCTACGAGCAGTACTTC. Protein product: CASSPQYFSERGFYEQYF. The V and J genes are TRBV19 and TRBJ2-7; possible D gene TRBD2, 5 bases. V was cut by 5 bases and J by 3 bases, with 26 bases left in between. CDR1 is LNHDA, CDR2 SQIVND, per germline (reference sequence). The CDR3 has 18 residues.

The genes are TRBV18 and TRBJ2-7; D tentatively reads TRBD1 or TRBD2 (9 bases each). The CDR3 spans 20 residues. Germline values: CDR1 KGHSH, CDR2 LQKENI. Trimming removed 6 bases from V and 4 bases from J, with 34 bases in between. The CDR3 reads CASSPNRGQGTLAGSYEQYF. As DNA, the CDR3 is TGTGCCAGCTCCCCAAATAGGGGACAGGGTACTCTAGCGGGAAGTTACGAGCAGTACTTC.

The genes are TRBV6-1 and TRBJ1-2; D is unresolved. The CDR3 length is 11 residues. Germline V lookup: CDR1 MNHNS, CDR2 SASEGT. Trimming stripped 5 bases from V and 3 bases from J, with 4 bases between. The CDR3 reads CASSRDYGYTF. The CDR3 region has the DNA TGTGCCAGCAGTCGGGACTATGGCTACACCTTC.

The chain couples TRBV11-2 to TRBJ2-3, with TRBD2 matching over 11 bases. V shed 3 bases, J shed 4 bases, and the junction held 6 bases outside the gene matches. In germline, CDR1 is SGHAT, CDR2 FQNNGV. CDR3 length: 16 amino acids. CDR3 sequence: CASSLVAGGRADTQYF. In DNA form, the CDR3 reads TGTGCCAGCAGCTTGGTAGCGGGAGGGAGGGCAGATACGCAGTATTTT.

This clone was observed a few times. The CDR3 DNA reads TGTGCCAGCAGGGCCGGGACCCTTAGCAATCAGCCCCAGCATTTT. Amino acid sequence: CASRAGTLSNQPQHF. The chain carries TRBV2 and TRBJ1-5; tentative D call: TRBD1 (5 bases). V was pared by 6 bases and J by 0 bases, with 12 bases between. This CDR3 is built from 15 residues. Germline V gives CDR1 SNHLY, CDR2 FYNNEI.

This chain joins TRBV7-9 and TRBJ2-7; possible D gene TRBD1, 6 bases. V was cut by 5 bases and J by 4 bases, with 15 bases left in between. Germline CDR1 SEHNR, CDR2 FQNEAQ (reference sequence). This CDR3 region has 14 residues. The CDR3 is CASSVGHREYEQYF. CDR3 DNA sequence: TGTGCCAGCAGCGTAGGCCACAGGGAGTACGAGCAGTACTTC. The full variable domain, in which reference TRBV7-9 and TRBJ2-7 provide the parts outside the CDR3, is DTGVSQNPRHKITKRGQNVTFRCDPISEHNRLYWYRQTLGQGPEFLTYFQNEAQLEKSRLLSDRFSAERPKGSFSTLEIQRTEQGDSAMYLCASSVGHREYEQYFGPGTRLTVT.

The J gene is TRBJ1-2, the V gene TRBV15, with D perhaps TRBD1 (5 bases). V shed 4 bases and J shed 7 bases, with 19 bases lying between them. This CDR3 is built from 15 residues. The V gene's germline CDR1 is LNHNV and CDR2 YYDKDF (reference sequence). The CDR3: CATSTLEGQGFGYTF. CDR3 nucleotides: TGTGCCACCAGCACCCTAGAAGGGCAGGGTTTTGGCTACACCTTC.

The chain is built from TRBV25-1 and TRBJ2-1, with D maybe TRBD2 (5 bases). CDR1 is MGHDK, CDR2 SYGVNS, per germline. CDR3 length equals 16 residues. V was cut by 3 bases and J by 2 bases, with 14 bases left in between. The CDR3 loop reads CASSDEGLATYNEQFF. The CDR3 DNA is TGTGCCAGCAGTGATGAGGGTCTAGCTACCTACAATGAGCAGTTCTTC. The complete variable domain, with remaining parts taken from reference TRBV25-1 and TRBJ2-1, reads EADIYQTPRYLVIGTGKKITLECSQTMGHDKMYWYQQDPGMELHLIHYSYGVNSTEKGDLSSESTVSRIRTEHFPLTLESARPSHTSQYLCASSDEGLATYNEQFFGPGTRLTVL.

V is TRBV28 and J is TRBJ1-2; no firm D call. The V gene lost 8 bases and the J gene lost 5 bases, with 15 bases spanning the gap. Germline assignment: CDR1 MDHEN and CDR2 SYDVKM. This CDR3 is built from 13 residues. The chain's CDR3 is CASGYSEAYGYTF. The CDR3 region has the DNA TGTGCCAGCGGTTACTCGGAGGCTTATGGCTACACCTTC.

The V and J genes are TRBV29-1 and TRBJ2-1; unclear D gene. Germline-derived CDR1 and CDR2 are SQVTM and ANQGSEA. The CDR3 is 12 amino acids. The V gene lost 4 bases and the J gene lost 7 bases, with 11 bases spanning the gap. In DNA, the CDR3 is TGCAGCGTTGTGACCCCGTTAAATGAGCAGTTCTTC. Protein product: CSVVTPLNEQFF.

The rearrangement links TRBV19 to TRBJ2-7; TRBD1 is a possible D gene (5 bases). The V gene's germline CDR1 is LNHDA and CDR2 SQIVND (reference sequence). The germline V and J ends were trimmed by 4 bases and 2 bases, with 12 bases remaining between them. The CDR3 extends over 14 amino acids. For the CDR3, the DNA is TGTGCCAGTAGTACAGGGTTAAGAGCCTACGAGCAGTACTTC. This codes for CASSTGLRAYEQYF.

The chain combines TRBV28 with TRBJ2-1, with 8 bases matching TRBD2. Germline V gene lookup returns CDR1 MDHEN and CDR2 SYDVKM. The CDR3 is 15 amino acids. With V trimmed by 5 bases and J by 1 base, 4 bases remained unmatched. CDR3 sequence (DNA): TGTGCCAGCAGTCCGCTAGCGGGTTCCTACAATGAGCAGTTCTTC. This sequence encodes CASSPLAGSYNEQFF.

This chain uses TRBV15 with TRBJ1-2; D not resolved. The CDR3 is 14 residues long. The germline V gene has CDR1 LNHNV and CDR2 YYDKDF (reference sequence). Trimming pared 0 bases from V and 5 bases from J, leaving 10 bases between. The CDR3 coding sequence is TGTGCCACCAGCAGAGATCGGAATGGGTATGGCTACACCTTC. Protein sequence: CATSRDRNGYGYTF.

This clone was detected only once. The J gene is TRBJ1-1, the V gene TRBV7-2; the D is unclear. V lost 1 base and J lost 7, with 10 bases in between. This CDR3 contains 13 residues. Germline CDR1 is SGHTA and CDR2 is FQGNSA. The CDR3 is CASSLVTGSEAFF. CDR3 sequence (DNA): TGTGCCAGCAGCTTAGTGACGGGAAGTGAAGCTTTCTTT. The whole variable domain, remainder taken from reference TRBV7-2 and TRBJ1-1, is GAGVSQSPSNKVTEKGKDVELRCDPISGHTALYWYRQSLGQGLEFLIYFQGNSAPDKSGLPSDRFSAERTGGSVSTLTIQRTQQEDSAVYLCASSLVTGSEAFFGQGTRLTVV.